Detailed here is one TCR beta chain. Some clones are missing from TCRdb's copy, which holds only in-frame ones; the method was immunoSEQ multiplex PCR. The sample shows almost 300,000 clones, roughly 86% of them seen only once. This CDR3 has 13 residues. Germline V CDR1 and CDR2: LGHNA, YSLEER. Trimming removed 0 bases from V and 6 bases from J, with 6 bases in between. This sample is drawn from a study of blood T cell repertoires in COVID-19. The origin of this receptor is a man in his 70s with acute or convalescent COVID-19. The material sequenced was peripheral blood. The chain joins TRBV4-3 to TRBJ1-5; D gene ambiguous. DNA of the CDR3: TGCGCCAGCAGCCAAGATCCTAGTCAGCCCCAGCATTTT. Translating gives CASSQDPSQPQHF.